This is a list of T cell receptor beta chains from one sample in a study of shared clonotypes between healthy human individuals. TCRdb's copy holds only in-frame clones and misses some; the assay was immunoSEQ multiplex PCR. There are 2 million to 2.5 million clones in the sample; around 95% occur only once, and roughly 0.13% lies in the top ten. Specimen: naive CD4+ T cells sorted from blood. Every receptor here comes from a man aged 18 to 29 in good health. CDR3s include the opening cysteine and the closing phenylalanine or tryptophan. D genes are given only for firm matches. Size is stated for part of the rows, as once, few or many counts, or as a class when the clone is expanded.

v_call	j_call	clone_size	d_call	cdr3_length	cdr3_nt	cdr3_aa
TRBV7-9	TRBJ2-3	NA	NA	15	TGTGCCAGCAGCTTTTTGGCTAGCCTCACAGATACGCAGTATTTT	CASSFLASLTDTQYF
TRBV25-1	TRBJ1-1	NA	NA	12	TGTGCCAGCAGTGAAGGGGTGACAAGAGCTTTCTTT	CASSEGVTRAFF
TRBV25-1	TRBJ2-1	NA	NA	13	TGTGCCAGCAGTGAACCAGGGTACAATGAGCAGTTCTTC	CASSEPGYNEQFF
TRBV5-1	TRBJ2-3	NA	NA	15	TGCGCCAGCAGCTTGGAGCCACAAATCACAGATACGCAGTATTTT	CASSLEPQITDTQYF
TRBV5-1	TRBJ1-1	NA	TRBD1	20	TGCGCCAGCAGCGGAGGATTCCCTAGGACAGGGAACGTGTGGGACACTGAAGCTTTCTTT	CASSGGFPRTGNVWDTEAFF
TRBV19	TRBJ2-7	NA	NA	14	TGTGCCAGTAGTATTTCCCCCCTGCTCGGCGAGCAGTACTTC	CASSISPLLGEQYF
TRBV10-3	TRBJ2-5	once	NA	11	TGTGCCACAGATGGGTTGGGAAGACCGTACTTC	CATDGLGRPYF
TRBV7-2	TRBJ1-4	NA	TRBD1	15	TGTGCCAGCAGCTTGGCGGGACAGACTAATGAAAAACTGTTTTTT	CASSLAGQTNEKLFF
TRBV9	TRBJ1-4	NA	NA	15	TGTGCCAGCAGCCGAGGGGGGACAACTAATGAAAAACTGTTTTTT	CASSRGGTTNEKLFF
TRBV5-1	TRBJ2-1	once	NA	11	TGCGCCAGCAGCTTCGGGGGTGAGCAGTTCTTC	CASSFGGEQFF